This T cell receptor (beta chain) was observed in a study of T cell responses to AZD1222 COVID-19 vaccine. V lost 2 bases, J lost 4 bases, and 3 bases lay in between. The V gene's germline CDR1 is GTSNPN and CDR2 SVGIG (reference sequence). The CDR3 spans 11 residues. As regards this clone: Other DNA sequences within the sample encode an identical CDR3.

Clones were sequenced by immunoSEQ multiplex PCR, and TCRdb holds only the in-frame ones, with some missing. The sample has around 150,000 clones, roughly 94% seen once; the top ten hold 1.3%. The sequences come from peripheral blood, collected 28 days after the second AZD1222 dose. The clonotype originates from an adult who received the AZD1222 COVID-19 vaccine. The V call is TRBV30, the J call TRBJ1-3; D gene uncertain. The CDR3 is CAWSPGNTIYF. The CDR3 region has the DNA TGTGCCTGGAGTCCCGGAAACACCATATATTTT.